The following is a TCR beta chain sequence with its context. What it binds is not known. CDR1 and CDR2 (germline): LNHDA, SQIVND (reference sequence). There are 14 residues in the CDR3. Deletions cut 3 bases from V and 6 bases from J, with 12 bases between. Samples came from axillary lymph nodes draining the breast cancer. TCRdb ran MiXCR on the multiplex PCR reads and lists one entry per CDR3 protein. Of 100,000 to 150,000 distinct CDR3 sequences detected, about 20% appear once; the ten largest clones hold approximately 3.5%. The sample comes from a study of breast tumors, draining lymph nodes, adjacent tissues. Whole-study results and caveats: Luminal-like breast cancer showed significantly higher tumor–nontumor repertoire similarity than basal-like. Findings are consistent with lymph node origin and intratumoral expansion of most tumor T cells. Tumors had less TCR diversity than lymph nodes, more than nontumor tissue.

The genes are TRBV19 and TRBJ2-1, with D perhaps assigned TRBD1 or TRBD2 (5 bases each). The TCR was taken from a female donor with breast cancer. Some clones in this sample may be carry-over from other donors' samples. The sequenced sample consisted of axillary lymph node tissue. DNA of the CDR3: TGTGCCAGTAGTATCACCGGGACGTTCAATGAGCAGTTCTTC. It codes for CASSITGTFNEQFF. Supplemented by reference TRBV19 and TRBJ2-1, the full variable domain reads DGGITQSPKYLFRKEGQNVTLSCEQNLNHDAMYWYRQDPGQGLRLIYYSQIVNDFQKGDIAEGYSVSREKKESFPLTVTSAQKNPTAFYLCASSITGTFNEQFFGPGTRLTVL.